The sequence of this T cell receptor (beta chain) was determined in a study of cytomegalovirus exposure and HLA in healthy donors. Study findings and constraints: Rarity characterized most TCR sequences, yet some public TCRs appeared in many donors. A later analysis showed HLA-associated TCR beta chains outstripping equally common others in clonal expansion.

The PCR contained 60 Vbeta and 13 Jbeta primers. Sequencing was performed with immunoSEQ multiplex PCR; in TCRdb, only in-frame clones are kept and a portion is missing. The table lists around 65,000 clones, roughly 77% of them singletons. The V and J ends lost 0 bases and 0 bases respectively, with 6 bases between them. CDR1 and CDR2 from the germline V gene are SGHVS and FQNEAQ. The CDR3 sequence is 15 residues long. This clone was counted a few times. The antigen remains undetermined. The sample has other DNA sequences that encode this CDR3 too. What was sequenced was PBMCs. This rearrangement joins TRBV7-8 to TRBJ1-3, with D hard to call. The TCR originated in a woman under 40 in good health and CMV-seronegative. The CDR3 DNA follows: TGTGCCAGCAGCTTAGCAACTGACTCTGGAAACACCATATATTTT. This gives the protein CASSLATDSGNTIYF.